This TCR beta chain appears in the sequencing data of a study of T cells in Graves' hyperthyroidism and ophthalmopathy (dated by TCRdb to between 2018 and 2020). Looking at the study overall: Peripheral blood samples were taken at the time of initial diagnosis, prior to any treatment. To identify distinguishing TCR V-J signatures, a discovery cohort of around 100 patients was used, comprising 43 with Graves' ophthalmopathy and some 60 with stable Graves' hyperthyroidism. Prospective prediction of ophthalmopathy was tested in an independent validation cohort of under 20 hyperthyroidism patients and 15 to 17 patients who later progressed to ophthalmopathy. The 100 or so discovery patients were randomly split 7:3 into training and test sets. In addition, the study compared T-cell repertoires in thyroid tissue and in blood from a handful of Graves' hyperthyroidism patients. After blood sampling, hyperthyroidism patients were treated with methimazole at a starting dose of 30 mg daily, and ophthalmopathy patients were treated with high-dose intravenous methylprednisolone. According to the paper, TCR Vbeta CDR3 sequencing was carried out on some 140 peripheral blood samples, which came from fewer than 50 ophthalmopathy, 80 or so hyperthyroidism and approximately 17 progressor patients.

Graves' hyperthyroidism was defined as stable when no progression to ophthalmopathy occurred over 18 months of follow-up. Hyperthyroidism patients were newly diagnosed, with disease duration under 2 months, and aged 18 to 65 years. Patients with uncontrolled infections, other autoimmune diseases, pregnancy or lactation were excluded. Diagnoses were based on clinical symptoms, serum thyroxine and TRAb, thyroid ultrasound and orbital computed tomography. PBMCs were separated from 10 ml of fresh peripheral blood using Ficoll-Paque density gradient centrifugation. Total RNA was extracted using Trizol reagent, and RNA quality was assessed on an Agilent 2100 Bioanalyzer. The TCR beta CDR3 regions were amplified from RNA transcripts. For the first round of RT-PCR on the TCR CDR3, the HTBI primer set was used together with the Qiagen OneStep RT-PCR kit. Libraries were constructed in a second round of multiplex PCR, after which size selection and purification were carried out. Sequencing of the libraries was done on an Illumina HiSeq2000 using paired-end 100 bp reads. The authors' pipeline ran thus. SOAPnuke was used to process the raw data, throwing out any read that contained adapters or uncalled bases, had a mean Phred below 15, or lacked an exact constant-primer or identifier match. High-quality paired reads were merged using COPE v1.2.5, and each unique nucleotide sequence was defined as a clonotype. Clonotypes were aligned to IMGT TRBV, TRBD and TRBJ reference segments using MiTCR v1.1. The analysis included only V-J combinations with a frequency above 0.0001, which together covered 99% to 99.2% of the repertoires. A TCS score was defined as the ratio of F50 (clonal expansion) to E x V (chaos), with BLOSUM62-based TCRdist applied between CDR3 peptides within each V-J. Welch's t-statistics and random forest reduced several hundred V-J features to under 15, which were used in a naive Bayes classifier (R e1071). Thyroid-blood repertoire similarity was quantified with the Morisita-Horn index. TCRdb passed the public sequencing reads through fastp at Q25 and MiXCR, retaining productive beta sequences. Rows with one shared CDR3 protein collapse into an entry with the most common genes and DNA. In this record, the V and J calls reflect TCRdb's handling and not the investigators' own analysis. This sample lists hundreds of thousands of distinct CDR3 sequences; about a third were detected once. The top ten clones comprise around 30% of the sample.

This clonotype has a count of ten or more. No antigen is known for it. Within one base of it there is no much larger clone, and no base qualities were kept. What the authors observed across the whole study: Most expanded thyroid clonotypes (frequency above 0.001) were also detected in blood, suggesting blood repertoires may reflect thyroid immune responses. Ophthalmopathy was separated from stable hyperthyroidism by a 13 V-J signature model, with over 85% sensitivity and 81% to 83% specificity obtained in cross-validation and 80%/75% obtained in testing. In validation, the model predicted progression to ophthalmopathy with 55% to 71% sensitivity and roughly 75% specificity, a median of about 6 months before onset. Sample size was not statistically predetermined, and blinding of investigators to group allocation was not performed.

The clonotype comes from a woman aged 40 to 49 with Graves' hyperthyroidism. The sequencing input was blood.

The DNA sequence reads TGCAGCGTTGAAGGGGACAGTGCCCAGGGTTACGAGCAGTACTTC. Its protein is CSVEGDSAQGYEQYF. This chain is built from TRBV29-1 and TRBJ2-7; 7 nucleotides in the junction match TRBD1. Trimmed from V: 1 base; trimmed from J: 4 bases; junction bases lacking a gene match: 10. The CDR3 goes from the cysteine to the phenylalanine over 15 residues. The only DNA kept is the CDR3, 45 bases in frame from the first base. The germline V gene supplies CDR1 SQVTM and CDR2 ANQGSEA.